Described below is a single T cell receptor beta chain sequence and its context. No cognate antigen has been identified for it. No quality values exist for individual bases; no much larger clone is one base distant. These data belong to a study of vaccination and CD4 T cells after COVID-19 (dated by TCRdb to between 2020 and 2023). Context from the whole study: SARS-CoV-2 positivity had been established in the convalescent patients by nasal swab PCR, and mild disease was recorded in under ten of these patients and severe disease in one. Participants got two doses of the Pfizer-BioNTech BNT162b2 vaccine (n=8) or two doses of the Moderna mRNA-1273 vaccine (n=2). Overlapping spike peptide pools from SARS-CoV-2 and from the common cold coronaviruses HCoV-NL63, HCoV-OC43 and HCoV-229E were used as culture stimuli. Post-COVID blood samples were collected from convalescent patients a median of about 92 days after diagnosis, with a range of about 35 to 180 days. Post-vaccine blood samples were collected a median of about 72 days after the second vaccine dose, ranging from about 14 to 241 days. As controls, cultures received a CEFX viral epitope pool (the positive control), an HIV-1 Nef peptide pool (the negative control), or no peptide at all. The spike-specific CD4+ TCR repertoire was compared before and after mRNA vaccination in over nine COVID-19 convalescent patients and 4 infection-naive healthy vaccine recipients. In the convalescent cohort there were six males and four females, among whom were two Hispanic individuals, seven Caucasians, two Asians and one multiracial person. Study-wide findings and limitations: Of the vaccine-specific clones in convalescent patients, 304 of 307, or nearly all, reacted only to SARS-CoV-2 spike and did not cross-react with common cold coronaviruses. The study included relatively few convalescent patients and did not analyze early timepoints after natural infection. Although the median number of SARS-CoV-2-reactive clonotypes went up from around 19 after infection to 35 to 40 after vaccination, the increase was not significant. Among the post-vaccine SARS-CoV-2-reactive clones in convalescent patients, a median about 87% showed up only after vaccination, which suggests vaccine-specific priming.

The treatment or condition label here, explained by the study, means: approximately 10-day PBMC culture with coronavirus spike peptide pools or control peptides (ViraFEST assay). The study used the ViraFEST assay, which expanded antigen-specific T cells with peptide pools and then identified expanded clonotypes by TCR sequencing. The convalescent patients' positive SARS-CoV-2 PCR tests were from March to December 2020, which was before the Alpha, Beta and Delta variants emerged in the United States. Each well held 2.2 million or so PBMCs cultured in IMDM containing approximately 5% human AB serum and approximately 9.1 IU/ml IL-2, with 10 ug/ml peptide pools added. On days 3 and 7, half of the culture medium was replaced with fresh IL-2-containing medium. CD4+ T cells were isolated after roughly eleven days of culture through negative selection using the EasySep CD4+ T cell isolation kit. PBMCs were separated from whole blood using Ficoll-Paque Plus gradient centrifugation and then either used fresh or cryopreserved at -140C. Culture conditions were generally each tested in triplicate wells.

The library was built by means of PCR. At the Johns Hopkins FTIC core, DNA from the cultured CD4+ T cells underwent TCR sequencing with the Oncomine TCR Beta short-read assay. Genomic DNA was extracted from the cultured CD4+ T cells with the QIAamp micro DNA kit. Oncomine TCR Beta libraries from cultured CD4+ T cells were pooled with unique dual indexes and sequenced on an Illumina iSeq 100. The original methods were these. Non-productive sequences were removed, and CDR3s not starting with C, not ending with F or W, or shorter than 7 amino acids were discarded. The MANAFEST web application was used to identify antigen-specific clonotypes by comparing peptide-stimulated wells against reference wells and other culture wells. An FDR below 0.05, an odds ratio above 5, and a productive frequency above 0.1% in at least two of three replicate wells were required for clones to be considered positive. Clonotypes that were significantly expanded in both SARS-CoV-2 spike wells and at least one common cold coronavirus spike condition were defined as cross-reactive. Levenshtein distances (stringdist) and unrooted phylogenetic trees (ape) in R version 3.6.1 were used to assess CDR3 homology. TCRdb passed the public sequencing reads through fastp at Q25 and MiXCR, retaining productive beta sequences. CDR3 protein duplicates are merged, each entry listing the most common genes and DNA. The V and J calls and clone size come from TCRdb's table, not from the authors' own analysis. A total of fewer than 15,000 distinct CDR3 sequences appear in this sample, approximately 58% of them only once. Jointly, the top ten make up 12% of the sample.

The receptor was derived from a human donor who had recovered from COVID-19. Sequencing was carried out using CD4+ T cells from blood, cultured in vitro.

The CDR3 in this case is CASRPRGQGGDNQPQHF. The bases read TGTGCCAGCAGACCTCGGGGGCAGGGTGGTGACAATCAGCCCCAGCATTTT. Recombination joined TRBV6-1 with TRBJ1-5, with TRBD1 as a weak D call on 6 bases. From the germline V gene, CDR1 is MNHNS and CDR2 is SASEGT. V is pared back by 6 bases and J by 3 bases, with 21 bases lying between the germline termini. From its cysteine to its phenylalanine, the CDR3 spans 17 amino acids. Only CDR3 DNA remains: 51 bases, in frame from the first base.